This TCR beta chain is from a study of T cells in Graves' hyperthyroidism and ophthalmopathy. Study information: Peripheral blood draws took place at initial diagnosis, ahead of any treatment.

PBMCs were derived from roughly 10 ml fresh peripheral blood. Amplification of TCR beta CDR3 regions was performed using RNA transcripts as template. The HTBI set primed first-round TCR CDR3 RT-PCR. Via MiXCR, TCRdb re-called the multiplex PCR reads, giving one row per CDR3 protein. The repertoire holds some 150,000 distinct CDR3 sequences, with around 20% as singletons. Input material: blood. The origin of this receptor is a woman in her forties or fifties with Graves' hyperthyroidism that later progressed to Graves' ophthalmopathy.

This chain's CDR3 is CASSHPLAEGSSYNEQFF. The CDR3 DNA sequence: TGTGCCAGCAGCCACCCGCTAGCGGAGGGGAGCTCCTACAATGAGCAGTTCTTC. The gene calls are TRBV7-2 and TRBJ2-1; 7 nucleotides line up with TRBD2. CDR1 SGHTA and CDR2 FQGNSA come from the germline V gene. CDR3 length: 18 residues. J lost 0 bases, V lost 5 bases, and 13 bases had no gene match.